This T cell receptor beta chain was documented in a study of neurological immune-mediated disorders. Using its own MiXCR run on the 5' RACE reads, TCRdb lists one record per CDR3 protein. The table shows about 84,000 distinct CDR3 sequences, with around a tenth occurring only once. Unsorted libraries were generated from 2 million PBMCs held at -80 degrees C. The sample holds a few counts of this clonotype. CDR3 size: 13 residues. V lost 1 base, J lost 7 bases, and 10 bases lay in between. The sequence was collected from a man aged 35-49 years in good health. Sequencing used PBMCs. This chain connects TRBV12-3 or TRBV12-4 to TRBJ1-1; tentatively, D is TRBD1 (5 bases). CDR3 in amino acids: CASSLGGAGEAFF. CDR3 nucleotide sequence: TGTGCCAGCAGTTTAGGCGGGGCCGGTGAAGCTTTCTTT.